This is a list of T cell receptor beta chains from one sample in a study of type 1 regulatory T cells. These receptors lack a known antigen. MiXCR was run by TCRdb on the reads, yielding one entry per CDR3 protein. This sample has about 42,000 distinct CDR3 sequences, with 12% found just once. Material: cultured non-Tr1 T cells, either the whole culture or a sorted T cell fraction (not recorded which). The origin of the receptors is a human donor in good health. CDR3s include the opening cysteine and the closing phenylalanine or tryptophan. A D gene is named only where the DNA matches it firmly. Expanded clones get a size class; other rows say once, few or many, or leave the size out.

abundance: many; len: 14; j_gene: TRBJ1-6; v_gene: TRBV6-6; d_gene: NA; CDR3nt: TGTGCCAGCAGTTATGGCGGTACATCGTCACCCCTCCACTTT; CDR3aa: CASSYGGTSSPLHF
abundance: NA; len: 13; j_gene: TRBJ2-3; v_gene: TRBV27; d_gene: NA; CDR3nt: TGTGCCAGCAGTCACCACAGCACAGATACGCAGTATTTT; CDR3aa: CASSHHSTDTQYF
abundance: many; len: 14; j_gene: TRBJ1-2; v_gene: TRBV20-1; d_gene: NA; CDR3nt: TGCAGTGCACTCGACAGGACGATAAACTATGGCTACACCTTC; CDR3aa: CSALDRTINYGYTF
abundance: many; len: 14; j_gene: TRBJ1-2; v_gene: TRBV20-1; d_gene: NA; CDR3nt: TGCAGTGCTAGAGAGGGAAGAAGCGGGGATGGCTACACCTTC; CDR3aa: CSAREGRSGDGYTF
abundance: many; len: 19; j_gene: TRBJ2-1; v_gene: TRBV7-9; d_gene: TRBD1; CDR3nt: TGTGCCAGCAGCTTAGCCGGACAGGGGAAAGCACTAGGCTACAATGAGCAGTTCTTC; CDR3aa: CASSLAGQGKALGYNEQFF
abundance: NA; len: 13; j_gene: TRBJ2-7; v_gene: TRBV5-8; d_gene: NA; CDR3nt: TGTGCCAGCAGTCAGCTGTCCTCCTACGAGCAGTACTTC; CDR3aa: CASSQLSSYEQYF
abundance: many; len: 11; j_gene: TRBJ2-1; v_gene: TRBV3-1; d_gene: NA; CDR3nt: TGTGCCACCCAGGGATTCAAAGAGCAGTTCTTC; CDR3aa: CATQGFKEQFF
abundance: many; len: 15; j_gene: TRBJ1-4; v_gene: TRBV2; d_gene: NA; CDR3nt: TGTGCCAGCAGTGAACTTGCAGGCCGAAATGAAAAACTGTTTTTT; CDR3aa: CASSELAGRNEKLFF
abundance: few; len: 18; j_gene: TRBJ2-1; v_gene: TRBV15; d_gene: TRBD2; CDR3nt: TGTGCCACCAGCAGGTCTCGGGTAGCGGGAGAGCTTTACAATGAGCAGTTCTTC; CDR3aa: CATSRSRVAGELYNEQFF
abundance: many; len: 13; j_gene: TRBJ2-7; v_gene: TRBV5-1; d_gene: TRBD1; CDR3nt: TGCGCCAGCAGCGGGGGGGACAGGGTCGAGCAGTACTTC; CDR3aa: CASSGGDRVEQYF
abundance: NA; len: 14; j_gene: TRBJ1-1; v_gene: TRBV12-3/TRBV12-4; d_gene: TRBD1; CDR3nt: TGTGCCAGCAGTCACGACAGGGGAGGCACTGAAGCTTTCTTT; CDR3aa: CASSHDRGGTEAFF
abundance: NA; len: 12; j_gene: TRBJ2-1; v_gene: TRBV5-1; d_gene: TRBD2; CDR3nt: TGCGCCACAGGGACTAGCGGTAATGAGCAGTTCTTC; CDR3aa: CATGTSGNEQFF
abundance: NA; len: 15; j_gene: TRBJ1-4; v_gene: TRBV20-1; d_gene: TRBD1; CDR3nt: TGCAGTGCTACAAAACAGGGGAGGGCAAATGAAAAACTGTTTTTT; CDR3aa: CSATKQGRANEKLFF
abundance: few; len: 15; j_gene: TRBJ2-2; v_gene: TRBV6-5; d_gene: NA; CDR3nt: TGTGCCAGCAGTTACACCGGGACGAGACCCGGGGAGCTGTTTTTT; CDR3aa: CASSYTGTRPGELFF
abundance: many; len: 16; j_gene: TRBJ2-1; v_gene: TRBV20-1; d_gene: NA; CDR3nt: TGCAGTGCTCACACAGCGGGCCACAATTTGGTGAATGAGCAGTTCTTC; CDR3aa: CSAHTAGHNLVNEQFF
abundance: few; len: 13; j_gene: TRBJ2-5; v_gene: TRBV25-1; d_gene: NA; CDR3nt: TGTGCCAGCAGTGAAGGAGGGTTAGAGACCCAGTACTTC; CDR3aa: CASSEGGLETQYF
abundance: many; len: 15; j_gene: TRBJ2-1; v_gene: TRBV20-1; d_gene: NA; CDR3nt: TGCAGTGCTAGAATGCCTCTTAGCTCCATAGGCGAGCAGTTCTTC; CDR3aa: CSARMPLSSIGEQFF
abundance: many; len: 11; j_gene: TRBJ2-1; v_gene: TRBV20-1; d_gene: NA; CDR3nt: TGCAGTGCTAGCAAGCGGGATGAGCAGTTCTTC; CDR3aa: CSASKRDEQFF
abundance: few; len: 14; j_gene: TRBJ2-1; v_gene: TRBV20-1; d_gene: NA; CDR3nt: TGCAGTGCTAGAGGAGATATCTCCTACAATGAGCAGTTCTTC; CDR3aa: CSARGDISYNEQFF
abundance: many; len: 16; j_gene: TRBJ2-1; v_gene: TRBV11-3; d_gene: TRBD1; CDR3nt: TGTGCCAGCAGCGCGAGGGGGCGGATAAGGTCGGGTGAGCAGTTCTTC; CDR3aa: CASSARGRIRSGEQFF
abundance: few; len: 13; j_gene: TRBJ2-2; v_gene: TRBV11-2; d_gene: NA; CDR3nt: TGTGCCAGCAGCCCCGCCCGGTCCGGGGAGCTGTTTTTT; CDR3aa: CASSPARSGELFF
abundance: many; len: 14; j_gene: TRBJ1-6; v_gene: TRBV5-1; d_gene: NA; CDR3nt: TGCGCCAGCAGCCTCGGCAGGGGCAATTCACCCCTCCACTTT; CDR3aa: CASSLGRGNSPLHF
abundance: many; len: 12; j_gene: TRBJ2-5; v_gene: TRBV18; d_gene: NA; CDR3nt: TGTGCCAGCTCACCACAACGAGAGACCCAGTACTTC; CDR3aa: CASSPQRETQYF
abundance: few; len: 15; j_gene: TRBJ2-3; v_gene: TRBV5-6; d_gene: TRBD2; CDR3nt: TGTGCCAGCAGCTTTCGGGGAGGGATCACAGATACGCAGTATTTT; CDR3aa: CASSFRGGITDTQYF
abundance: NA; len: 20; j_gene: TRBJ2-2; v_gene: TRBV5-6; d_gene: NA; CDR3nt: TGTGCCAGCAGTTGGGGATTAATACAGGGCTCGAGATCGAACACCGGGGAGCTGTTTTTT; CDR3aa: CASSWGLIQGSRSNTGELFF
abundance: NA; len: 15; j_gene: TRBJ1-1; v_gene: TRBV7-3; d_gene: NA; CDR3nt: TGTGCCAGCAGCTTAAAAGGCGGCGGGAACACTGAAGCTTTCTTT; CDR3aa: CASSLKGGGNTEAFF
abundance: few; len: 11; j_gene: TRBJ1-5; v_gene: TRBV20-1; d_gene: NA; CDR3nt: TGCAGTGCTAAGGCGGGTCAGCCCCAGCATTTT; CDR3aa: CSAKAGQPQHF
abundance: many; len: 14; j_gene: TRBJ1-6; v_gene: TRBV20-1; d_gene: NA; CDR3nt: TGCAGTGCTAGAGATGGGGCAGGAACCTCACCCCTCCACTTT; CDR3aa: CSARDGAGTSPLHF
abundance: NA; len: 13; j_gene: TRBJ2-5; v_gene: TRBV28; d_gene: TRBD1; CDR3nt: TGTGCCAGCTTACGGACAGGCCCGGGGACCCAGTACTTC; CDR3aa: CASLRTGPGTQYF
abundance: many; len: 14; j_gene: TRBJ2-5; v_gene: TRBV27; d_gene: NA; CDR3nt: TGTGCCAGCAGTCCCAGTCAATCCCAAGAGACCCAGTACTTC; CDR3aa: CASSPSQSQETQYF
abundance: many; len: 14; j_gene: TRBJ1-2; v_gene: TRBV15; d_gene: NA; CDR3nt: TGTGCCACCAGCAGAGATATGGGGGACTATGGCTACACCTTC; CDR3aa: CATSRDMGDYGYTF
abundance: NA; len: 13; j_gene: TRBJ2-7; v_gene: TRBV7-2; d_gene: NA; CDR3nt: TGTGCCAGCAGCTTGCTATCCGGGTACGAGCAGTACTTC; CDR3aa: CASSLLSGYEQYF
abundance: few; len: 15; j_gene: TRBJ2-1; v_gene: TRBV7-8; d_gene: NA; CDR3nt: TGTGCCAGCAGCTCTACCGGACTAACCATCAATGAGCAGTTCTTC; CDR3aa: CASSSTGLTINEQFF
abundance: few; len: 14; j_gene: TRBJ2-1; v_gene: TRBV7-3; d_gene: TRBD1; CDR3nt: TGTGCCAGCAGCTTGACAGGGGGAAACAATGAGCAGTTCTTC; CDR3aa: CASSLTGGNNEQFF
abundance: NA; len: 13; j_gene: TRBJ1-5; v_gene: TRBV2; d_gene: NA; CDR3nt: TGTGCCAGCACCCGGACGGCCAATCAGCCCCAGCATTTT; CDR3aa: CASTRTANQPQHF
abundance: many; len: 14; j_gene: TRBJ2-1; v_gene: TRBV6-1; d_gene: NA; CDR3nt: TGTGCCAGCCAGACAGTACAAGCCCAAGGTGAGCAGTTCTTC; CDR3aa: CASQTVQAQGEQFF
abundance: NA; len: 14; j_gene: TRBJ1-6; v_gene: TRBV9; d_gene: TRBD1; CDR3nt: TGTGCCAGCAGCGTTACAGGGGCTTATTCACCCCTCCACTTT; CDR3aa: CASSVTGAYSPLHF
abundance: few; len: 14; j_gene: TRBJ2-5; v_gene: TRBV7-8; d_gene: NA; CDR3nt: TGTGCCAGCAGCCCGGGCCGGAGGACAGAGACCCAGTACTTC; CDR3aa: CASSPGRRTETQYF
abundance: many; len: 14; j_gene: TRBJ1-4; v_gene: TRBV6-1; d_gene: NA; CDR3nt: TGTGCCAGCAGTAGAATGGTTCAGAATGAAAAACTGTTTTTT; CDR3aa: CASSRMVQNEKLFF
abundance: many; len: 15; j_gene: TRBJ2-7; v_gene: TRBV5-1; d_gene: NA; CDR3nt: TGCGCCAGCAGCTTGGACCCCGGGAGCCTATACGAGCAGTACTTC; CDR3aa: CASSLDPGSLYEQYF
abundance: many; len: 15; j_gene: TRBJ2-5; v_gene: TRBV25-1; d_gene: NA; CDR3nt: TGTGCCAGCAGCAGGATGACTAGTGGTTTCGCGACCCAGTACTTC; CDR3aa: CASSRMTSGFATQYF
abundance: NA; len: 13; j_gene: TRBJ1-5; v_gene: TRBV29-1; d_gene: NA; CDR3nt: TGCAGCGCCGCGTTCGGGGACGGTCAGCCCCAGCATTTT; CDR3aa: CSAAFGDGQPQHF
abundance: NA; len: 15; j_gene: TRBJ2-7; v_gene: TRBV12-3/TRBV12-4; d_gene: TRBD1; CDR3nt: TGTGCCAGCAGTTTAGGAGGGACAGCCACCTACGAGCAGTACTTC; CDR3aa: CASSLGGTATYEQYF
abundance: many; len: 14; j_gene: TRBJ2-3; v_gene: TRBV7-8; d_gene: NA; CDR3nt: TGTGCCAGCACCCAACAGGGATACACAGATACGCAGTATTTT; CDR3aa: CASTQQGYTDTQYF
abundance: NA; len: 11; j_gene: TRBJ1-1; v_gene: TRBV20-1; d_gene: NA; CDR3nt: TGCAGTGGGACACCGAACACTGAAGCTTTCTTT; CDR3aa: CSGTPNTEAFF
abundance: few; len: 14; j_gene: TRBJ2-3; v_gene: TRBV7-3; d_gene: NA; CDR3nt: TGTGCCAGCAGCTTCAGGGGCCCCACAGATACGCAGTATTTT; CDR3aa: CASSFRGPTDTQYF
abundance: few; len: 13; j_gene: TRBJ2-1; v_gene: TRBV10-3; d_gene: TRBD2; CDR3nt: TGTGCCTCAGGGACTAGCGGGAGTAGTGAGCAGTTCTTC; CDR3aa: CASGTSGSSEQFF
abundance: many; len: 14; j_gene: TRBJ2-2; v_gene: TRBV20-1; d_gene: TRBD2; CDR3nt: TGCAGTGCTCACGGACTAGCGGGAACCGGGGAGCTGTTTTTT; CDR3aa: CSAHGLAGTGELFF
abundance: NA; len: 15; j_gene: TRBJ2-1; v_gene: TRBV29-1; d_gene: NA; CDR3nt: TGCAGCGTCCGAACAGGGTCGAAAGGTCACAATGAGCAGTTCTTC; CDR3aa: CSVRTGSKGHNEQFF
abundance: many; len: 13; j_gene: TRBJ1-2; v_gene: TRBV27; d_gene: NA; CDR3nt: TGTGCCAGCAGACGAGATGCAGGTTGGGGCTACACCTTC; CDR3aa: CASRRDAGWGYTF
abundance: many; len: 12; j_gene: TRBJ2-2; v_gene: TRBV12-3/TRBV12-4; d_gene: NA; CDR3nt: TGTGCCAGCAGCCTATTTTCCGGGGAGCTGTTTTTT; CDR3aa: CASSLFSGELFF